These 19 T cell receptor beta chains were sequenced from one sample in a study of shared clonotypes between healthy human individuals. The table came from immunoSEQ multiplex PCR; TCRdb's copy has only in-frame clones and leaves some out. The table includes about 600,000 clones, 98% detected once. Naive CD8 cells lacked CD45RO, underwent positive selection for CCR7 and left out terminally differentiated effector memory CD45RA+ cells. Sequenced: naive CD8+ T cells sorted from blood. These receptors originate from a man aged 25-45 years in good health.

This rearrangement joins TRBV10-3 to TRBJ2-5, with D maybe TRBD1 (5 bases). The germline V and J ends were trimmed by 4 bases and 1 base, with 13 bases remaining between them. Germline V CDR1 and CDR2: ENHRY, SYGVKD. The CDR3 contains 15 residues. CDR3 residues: CAISAPGMVQETQYF. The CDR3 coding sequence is TGTGCCATCAGTGCCCCAGGGATGGTCCAAGAGACCCAGTACTTC.

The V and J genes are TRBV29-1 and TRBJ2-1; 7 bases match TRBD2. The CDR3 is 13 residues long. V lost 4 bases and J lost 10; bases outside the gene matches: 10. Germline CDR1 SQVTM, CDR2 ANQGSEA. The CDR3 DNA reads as TGCAGCGTTGCTGGCGGGGGAACGGGCGAGCAGTTCTTC. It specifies CSVAGGGTGEQFF.

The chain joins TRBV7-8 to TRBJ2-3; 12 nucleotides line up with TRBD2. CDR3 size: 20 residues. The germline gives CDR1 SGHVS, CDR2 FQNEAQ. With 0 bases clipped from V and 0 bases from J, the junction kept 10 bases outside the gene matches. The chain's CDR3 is CASSLAPLTSGSWSTDTQYF. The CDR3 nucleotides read TGTGCCAGCAGCTTAGCGCCGTTGACTAGCGGGAGTTGGAGCACAGATACGCAGTATTTT.

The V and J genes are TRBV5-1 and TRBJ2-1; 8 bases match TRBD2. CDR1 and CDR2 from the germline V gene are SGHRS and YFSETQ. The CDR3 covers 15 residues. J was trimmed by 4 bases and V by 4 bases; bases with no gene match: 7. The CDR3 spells CASSIGLAAYNEQFF. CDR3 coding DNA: TGCGCCAGCAGCATTGGACTAGCTGCATACAATGAGCAGTTCTTC.

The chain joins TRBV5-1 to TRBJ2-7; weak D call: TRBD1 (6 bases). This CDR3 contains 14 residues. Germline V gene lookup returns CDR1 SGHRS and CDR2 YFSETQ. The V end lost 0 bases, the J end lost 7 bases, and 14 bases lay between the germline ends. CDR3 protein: CASSLVQGLKEQYF. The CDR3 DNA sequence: TGCGCCAGCAGCTTGGTACAGGGTCTAAAGGAGCAGTACTTC.

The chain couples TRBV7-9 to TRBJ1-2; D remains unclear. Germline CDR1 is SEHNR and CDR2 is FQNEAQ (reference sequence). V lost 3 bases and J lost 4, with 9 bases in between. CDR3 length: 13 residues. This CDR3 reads CASSFSDGYGYTF. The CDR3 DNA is TGTGCCAGCAGCTTTAGCGATGGCTATGGCTACACCTTC.

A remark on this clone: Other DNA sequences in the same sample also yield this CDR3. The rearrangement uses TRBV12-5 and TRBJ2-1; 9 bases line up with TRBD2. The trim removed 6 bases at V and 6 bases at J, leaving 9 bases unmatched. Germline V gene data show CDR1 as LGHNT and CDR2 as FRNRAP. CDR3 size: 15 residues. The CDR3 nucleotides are TGTGCTAGTGGCTTGTTGAGCGGGAGGACCAATGAGCAGTTCTTC. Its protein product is CASGLLSGRTNEQFF.

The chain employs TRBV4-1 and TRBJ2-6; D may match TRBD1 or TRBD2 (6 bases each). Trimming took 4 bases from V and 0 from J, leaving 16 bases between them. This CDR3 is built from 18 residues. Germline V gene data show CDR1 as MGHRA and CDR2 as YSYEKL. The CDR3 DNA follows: TGCGCCAGCAGCCCCGGGGGACATCCCAACTCTGGGGCCAACGTCCTGACTTTC. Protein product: CASSPGGHPNSGANVLTF.

Here the CDR3 reads CASSQSGGLNEQFF. The CDR3 DNA reads TGCGCCAGCAGTCAATCGGGGGGACTCAATGAGCAGTTCTTC. The J gene is TRBJ2-1, the V gene TRBV23-1; D is possibly TRBD2 (6 bases). TRBV23-1 is given ORF status, its function remaining uncertain. The CDR3 covers 14 residues. Deletions cut 0 bases from V and 6 bases from J, with 9 bases between.

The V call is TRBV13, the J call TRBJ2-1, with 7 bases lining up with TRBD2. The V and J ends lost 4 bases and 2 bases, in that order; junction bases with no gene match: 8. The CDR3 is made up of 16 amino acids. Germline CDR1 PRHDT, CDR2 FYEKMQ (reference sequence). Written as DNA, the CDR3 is TGTGCCAGCAGCTCCGAAAGCGGGACCCCCTACAATGAGCAGTTCTTC. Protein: CASSSESGTPYNEQFF.

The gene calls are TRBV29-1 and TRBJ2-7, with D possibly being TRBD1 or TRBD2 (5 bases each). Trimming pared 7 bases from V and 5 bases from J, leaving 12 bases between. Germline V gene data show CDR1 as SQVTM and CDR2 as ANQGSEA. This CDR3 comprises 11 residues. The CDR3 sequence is CSGGVGDEQYF. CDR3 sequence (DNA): TGCAGCGGAGGGGTTGGTGACGAGCAGTACTTC.

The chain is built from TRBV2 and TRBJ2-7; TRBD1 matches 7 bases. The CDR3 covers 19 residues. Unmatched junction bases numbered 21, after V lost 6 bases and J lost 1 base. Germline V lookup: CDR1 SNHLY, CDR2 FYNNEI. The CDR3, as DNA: TGTGCCAGCAGGGGAAAGGGGGCCTTTAATGCTTTACTTTCCTACGAGCAGTACTTC. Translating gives CASRGKGAFNALLSYEQYF. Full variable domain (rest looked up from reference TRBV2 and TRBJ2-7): EPEVTQTPSHQVTQMGQEVILRCVPISNHLYFYWYRQILGQKVEFLVSFYNNEISEKSEIFDDQFSVERPDGSNFTLKIRSTKLEDSAMYFCASRGKGAFNALLSYEQYFGPGTRLTVT.

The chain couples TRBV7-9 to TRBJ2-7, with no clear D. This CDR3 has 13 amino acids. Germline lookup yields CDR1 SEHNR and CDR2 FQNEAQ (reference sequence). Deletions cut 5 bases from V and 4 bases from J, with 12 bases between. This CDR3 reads CASSPVGGYEQYF. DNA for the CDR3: TGTGCCAGCAGCCCCGTGGGTGGGTACGAGCAGTACTTC. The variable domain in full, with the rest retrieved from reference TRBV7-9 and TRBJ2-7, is DTGVSQNPRHKITKRGQNVTFRCDPISEHNRLYWYRQTLGQGPEFLTYFQNEAQLEKSRLLSDRFSAERPKGSFSTLEIQRTEQGDSAMYLCASSPVGGYEQYFGPGTRLTVT.

This CDR3 reads CASSFSLAYEQYF. CDR3 DNA: TGTGCCAGCAGTTTTTCGCTAGCCTACGAGCAGTACTTC. The V call is TRBV27, the J call TRBJ2-7; the D is unclear. The CDR3 is made up of 13 amino acids. Trimming removed 3 bases at V and 2 bases at J, with 8 bases between. Per germline, CDR1 MNHEY and CDR2 SMNVEV (reference sequence).

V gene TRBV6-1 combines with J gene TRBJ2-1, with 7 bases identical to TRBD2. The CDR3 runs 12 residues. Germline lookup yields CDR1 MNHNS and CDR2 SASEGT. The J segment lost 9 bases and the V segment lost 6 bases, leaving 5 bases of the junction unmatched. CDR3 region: CASRSGTLEQFF. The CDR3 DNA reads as TGTGCCAGCAGGAGCGGGACGCTTGAGCAGTTCTTC.

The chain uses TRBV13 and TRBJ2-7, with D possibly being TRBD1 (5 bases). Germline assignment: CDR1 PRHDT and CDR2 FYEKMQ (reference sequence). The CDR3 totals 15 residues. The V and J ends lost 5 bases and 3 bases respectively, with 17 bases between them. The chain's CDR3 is CASSPRTRGDYEQYF. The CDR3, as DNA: TGTGCCAGCAGCCCCAGGACAAGGGGCGACTACGAGCAGTACTTC. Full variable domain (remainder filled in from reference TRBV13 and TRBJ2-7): AAGVIQSPRHLIKEKRETATLKCYPIPRHDTVYWYQQGPGQDPQFLISFYEKMQSDKGSIPDRFSAQQFSDYHSELNMSSLELGDSALYFCASSPRTRGDYEQYFGPGTRLTVT.

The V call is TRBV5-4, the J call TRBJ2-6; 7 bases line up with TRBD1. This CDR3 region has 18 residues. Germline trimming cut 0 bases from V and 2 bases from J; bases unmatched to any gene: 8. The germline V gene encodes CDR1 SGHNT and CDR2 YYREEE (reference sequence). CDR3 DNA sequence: TGTGCCAGCAGCTTGGGGGGACAGCGACTCGCTGGGGCCAACGTCCTGACTTTC. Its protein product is CASSLGGQRLAGANVLTF. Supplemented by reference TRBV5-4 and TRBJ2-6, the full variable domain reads ETGVTQSPTHLIKTRGQQVTLRCSSQSGHNTVSWYQQALGQGPQFIFQYYREEENGRGNFPPRFSGLQFPNYSSELNVNALELDDSALYLCASSLGGQRLAGANVLTFGAGSRLTVL.

CDR3: CASSSAGGPETQYF. CDR3 sequence (DNA): TGTGCCAGCAGTTCAGCGGGAGGGCCGGAGACCCAGTACTTC. The J gene is TRBJ2-5, the V gene TRBV28; 10 nucleotides align to TRBD2. The CDR3 length is 14 residues. Germline CDR1 and CDR2: MDHEN and SYDVKM. V shed 4 bases, J shed 5 bases, and the junction held 4 bases outside the gene matches.

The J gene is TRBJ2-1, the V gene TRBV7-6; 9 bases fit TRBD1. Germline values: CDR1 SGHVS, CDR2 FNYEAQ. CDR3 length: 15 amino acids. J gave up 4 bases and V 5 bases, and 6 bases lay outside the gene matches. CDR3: CASSRGQGEYNEQFF. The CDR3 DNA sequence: TGTGCCAGCAGCCGGGGACAGGGAGAGTACAATGAGCAGTTCTTC.